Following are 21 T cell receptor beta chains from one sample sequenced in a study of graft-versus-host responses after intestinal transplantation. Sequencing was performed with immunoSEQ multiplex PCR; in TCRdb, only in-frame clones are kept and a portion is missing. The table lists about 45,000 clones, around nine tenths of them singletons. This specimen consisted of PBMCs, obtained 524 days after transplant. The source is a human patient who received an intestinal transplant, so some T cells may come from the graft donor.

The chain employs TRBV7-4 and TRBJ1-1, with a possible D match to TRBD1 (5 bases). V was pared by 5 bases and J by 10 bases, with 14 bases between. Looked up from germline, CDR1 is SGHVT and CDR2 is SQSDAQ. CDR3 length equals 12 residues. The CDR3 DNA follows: TGTGCCAGCAGCCCCGGAGGGGTGAGAGCTTTCTTT. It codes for CASSPGGVRAFF.

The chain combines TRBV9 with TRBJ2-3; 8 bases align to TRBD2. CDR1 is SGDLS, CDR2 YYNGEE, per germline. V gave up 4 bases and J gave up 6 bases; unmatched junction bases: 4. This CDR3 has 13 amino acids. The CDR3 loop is CASSIRLADTQYF. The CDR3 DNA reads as TGTGCCAGCAGCATCCGACTAGCGGATACGCAGTATTTT.

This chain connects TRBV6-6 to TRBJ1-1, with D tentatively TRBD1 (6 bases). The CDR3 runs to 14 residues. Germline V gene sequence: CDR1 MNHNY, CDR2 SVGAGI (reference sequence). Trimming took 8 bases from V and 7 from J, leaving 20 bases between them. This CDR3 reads CASSTGTPVIEAFF. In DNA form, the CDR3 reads TGTGCCAGCTCTACAGGGACGCCCGTTATTGAAGCTTTCTTT.

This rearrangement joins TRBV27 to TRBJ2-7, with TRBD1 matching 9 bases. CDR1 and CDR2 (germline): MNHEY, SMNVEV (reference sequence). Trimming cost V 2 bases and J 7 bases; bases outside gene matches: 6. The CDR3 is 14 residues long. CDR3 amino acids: CASSLGTGRGEQYF. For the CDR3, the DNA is TGTGCCAGCAGTTTAGGGACAGGGAGAGGAGAGCAGTACTTC.

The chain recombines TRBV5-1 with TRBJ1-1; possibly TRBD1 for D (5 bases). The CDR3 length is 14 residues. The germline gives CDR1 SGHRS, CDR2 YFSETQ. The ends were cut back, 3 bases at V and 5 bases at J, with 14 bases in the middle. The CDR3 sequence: CASSWWVEGTEAFF. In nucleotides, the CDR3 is TGCGCCAGCAGCTGGTGGGTCGAGGGGACTGAAGCTTTCTTT.

CDR3: CATSDRGLGGYTF. The CDR3 DNA sequence: TGTGCCACCTCAGACAGGGGTTTGGGAGGCTACACCTTC. The chain couples TRBV28 to TRBJ1-2; 8 bases line up with TRBD1. V was clipped by 10 bases and J by 8 bases; unmatched bases: 12. The V gene's germline CDR1 is MDHEN and CDR2 SYDVKM. The CDR3 runs to 13 residues.

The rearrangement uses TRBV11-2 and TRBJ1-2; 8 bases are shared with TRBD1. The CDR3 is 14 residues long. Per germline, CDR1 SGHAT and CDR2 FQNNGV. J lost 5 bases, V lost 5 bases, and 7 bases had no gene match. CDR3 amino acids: CASSPGQGRYGYTF. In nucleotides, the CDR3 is TGTGCCAGCAGCCCCGGACAGGGAAGGTATGGCTACACCTTC.

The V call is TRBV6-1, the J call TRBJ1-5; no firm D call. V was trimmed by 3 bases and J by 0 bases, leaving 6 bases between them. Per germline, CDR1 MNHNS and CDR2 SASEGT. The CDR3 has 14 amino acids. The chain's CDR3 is CASSERYSNQPQHF. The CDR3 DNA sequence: TGTGCCAGCAGTGAGCGTTATAGCAATCAGCCCCAGCATTTT.

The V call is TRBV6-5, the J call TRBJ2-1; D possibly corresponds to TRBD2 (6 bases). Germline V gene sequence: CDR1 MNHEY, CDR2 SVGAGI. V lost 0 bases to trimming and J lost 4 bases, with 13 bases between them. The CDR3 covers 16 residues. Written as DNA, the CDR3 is TGTGCCAGCAGTTACTCGGGGCGGGATCCTTACAATGAGCAGTTCTTC. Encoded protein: CASSYSGRDPYNEQFF.

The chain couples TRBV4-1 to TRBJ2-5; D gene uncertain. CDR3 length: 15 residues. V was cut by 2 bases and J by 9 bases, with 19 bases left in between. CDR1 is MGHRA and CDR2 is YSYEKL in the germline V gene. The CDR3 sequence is CASSQTPDGVESQYF. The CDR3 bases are TGCGCCAGCAGCCAAACCCCTGACGGCGTCGAATCCCAGTACTTC.

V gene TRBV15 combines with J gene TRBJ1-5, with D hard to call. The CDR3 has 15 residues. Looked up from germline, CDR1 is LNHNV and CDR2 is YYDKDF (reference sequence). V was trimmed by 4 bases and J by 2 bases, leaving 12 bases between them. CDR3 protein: CATSTGRFGNQPQHF. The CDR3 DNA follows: TGTGCCACCAGCACCGGGAGGTTCGGCAATCAGCCCCAGCATTTT.

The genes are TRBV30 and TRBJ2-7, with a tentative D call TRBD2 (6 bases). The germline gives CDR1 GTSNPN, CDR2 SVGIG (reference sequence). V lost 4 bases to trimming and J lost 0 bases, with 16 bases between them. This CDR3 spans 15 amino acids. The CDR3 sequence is CAWNRGFDGSYEQYF. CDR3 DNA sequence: TGTGCCTGGAATCGGGGGTTCGACGGCTCCTACGAGCAGTACTTC.

Here the CDR3 DNA reads TGCGCCAGCAGCTCCGGGACAGGGGCCGCTCCACCCCTCCACTTT. Amino acids: CASSSGTGAAPPLHF. The chain is built from TRBV5-1 and TRBJ1-6; TRBD1 aligns across 10 bases. The CDR3 contains 15 residues. Germline V CDR1 and CDR2: SGHRS, YFSETQ. After removal of 3 bases from V and 11 bases from J, the junction contained 8 bases not matched to a gene. The whole variable domain, filled in from reference TRBV5-1 and TRBJ1-6, reads KAGVTQTPRYLIKTRGQQVTLSCSPISGHRSVSWYQQTPGQGLQFLFEYFSETQRNKGNFPGRFSGRQFSNSRSEMNVSTLELGDSALYLCASSSGTGAAPPLHFGNGTRLTVT.

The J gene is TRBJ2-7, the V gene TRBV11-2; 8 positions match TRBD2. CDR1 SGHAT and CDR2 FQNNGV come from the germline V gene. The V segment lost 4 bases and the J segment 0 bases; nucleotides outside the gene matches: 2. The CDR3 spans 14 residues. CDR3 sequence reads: CASSSAGGSYEQYF. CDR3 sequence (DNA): TGTGCCAGCAGCTCGGCGGGGGGCTCCTACGAGCAGTACTTC.

The CDR3 is CASTEGEGNSPLHF. Written as DNA, the CDR3 is TGTGCCAGCACTGAGGGGGAGGGAAATTCACCCCTCCACTTT. J is TRBJ1-6 and V is TRBV6-5; D might be TRBD1 (6 bases). The CDR3 has 14 amino acids. V was trimmed by 7 bases and J by 7 bases, leaving 14 bases between them. Germline lookup yields CDR1 MNHEY and CDR2 SVGAGI.

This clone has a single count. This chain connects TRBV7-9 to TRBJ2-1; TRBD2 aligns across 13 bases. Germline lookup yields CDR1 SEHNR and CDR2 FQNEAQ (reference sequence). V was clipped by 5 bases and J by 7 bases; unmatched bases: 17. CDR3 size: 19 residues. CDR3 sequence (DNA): TGTGCCAGCAGCCCTAGCGGGACTAGCGGGACCGACTTTAGGAATGAGCAGTTCTTC. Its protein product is CASSPSGTSGTDFRNEQFF.

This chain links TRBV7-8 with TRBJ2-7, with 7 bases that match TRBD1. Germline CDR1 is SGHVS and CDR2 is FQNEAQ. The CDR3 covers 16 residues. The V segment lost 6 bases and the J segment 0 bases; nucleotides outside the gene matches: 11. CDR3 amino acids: CASRATTGATSYEQYF. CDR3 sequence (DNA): TGTGCCAGCAGGGCCACAACAGGGGCCACCTCCTACGAGCAGTACTTC.

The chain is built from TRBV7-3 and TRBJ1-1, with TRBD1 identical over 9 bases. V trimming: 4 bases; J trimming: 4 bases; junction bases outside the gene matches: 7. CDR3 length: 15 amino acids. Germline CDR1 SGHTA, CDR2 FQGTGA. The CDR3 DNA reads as TGTGCCAGCAGCTCCTCAGGACAGGGGAGCACTGAAGCTTTCTTT. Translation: CASSSSGQGSTEAFF.

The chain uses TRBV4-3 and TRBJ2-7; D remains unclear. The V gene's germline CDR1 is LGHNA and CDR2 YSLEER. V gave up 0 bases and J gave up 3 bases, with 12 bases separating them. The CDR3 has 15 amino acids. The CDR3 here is CASSQESRLGYEQYF. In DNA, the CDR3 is TGCGCCAGCAGCCAAGAATCACGGCTAGGCTACGAGCAGTACTTC.

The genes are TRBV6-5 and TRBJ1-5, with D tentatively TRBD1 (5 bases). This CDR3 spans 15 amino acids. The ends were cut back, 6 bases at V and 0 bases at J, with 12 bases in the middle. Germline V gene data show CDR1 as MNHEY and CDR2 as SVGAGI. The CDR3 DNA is TGTGCCAGCAGGGTCAGGGTTTATAGCAATCAGCCCCAGCATTTT. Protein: CASRVRVYSNQPQHF.

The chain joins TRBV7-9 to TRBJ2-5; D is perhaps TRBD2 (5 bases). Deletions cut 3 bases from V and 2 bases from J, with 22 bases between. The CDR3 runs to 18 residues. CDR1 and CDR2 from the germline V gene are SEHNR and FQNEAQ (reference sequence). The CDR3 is CASSFSGLGNRKQETQYF. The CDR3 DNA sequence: TGTGCCAGCAGCTTTTCCGGACTTGGAAATAGAAAACAAGAGACCCAGTACTTC.